A selection of T cell receptor beta chains follows, all from one sample in a study of cytomegalovirus exposure and HLA in healthy donors. The assay was immunoSEQ multiplex PCR, and TCRdb's table has in-frame clones only and misses some. The table lists 110,000 to 150,000 clones, about 75% of them singletons. Source material: PBMCs. The receptors derive from a man between 60 and 70 years old in good health and CMV-seronegative. CDR3s include the opening cysteine and the closing phenylalanine or tryptophan. D genes are given only for firm matches. The size of a clone is reported for some rows only, either as once, few or many, or as a class for expanded clones.

abundance,v_gene,d_gene,j_gene,CDR3nt,CDR3aa
.,TRBV7-3,TRBD2,TRBJ2-1,TGTGCCAGCGGCCGAACCCTCGGACTAGACAATGAGCAGTTCTTC,CASGRTLGLDNEQFF
.,TRBV6-5,.,TRBJ2-5,TGTGCCAGCAGCTTCCACGAGACTCGGCAGGAGACCCAGTACTTC,CASSFHETRQETQYF
.,TRBV2,TRBD1,TRBJ1-1,TGTGCCAGCAGTGATTGGACAGGGGCGTCTTTGAACACTGAAGCTTTCTTT,CASSDWTGASLNTEAFF
.,TRBV1,.,TRBJ1-5,TGCACCAGCAGCCATCCAACCTCGGGACAGATAAATCAGCCCCAGCATTTT,CTSSHPTSGQINQPQHF
.,TRBV27,.,TRBJ1-1,TGTGCCAGCAGTGGGCGGGGGAGGACTGAAGCTTTCTTT,CASSGRGRTEAFF
.,TRBV19,TRBD1,TRBJ1-2,TGTGCCAGTAGTATACAGGGGGCAGGCGACTATGGCTACACCTTC,CASSIQGAGDYGYTF
.,TRBV19,.,TRBJ2-2,TGTGCCAGTAGGGCGCGGGGCGGGGAGCTGTTTTTT,CASRARGGELFF
few,TRBV7-6,TRBD2,TRBJ2-1,TGTGCCAGCAGCTTAAGTGGGCTAGCGGGAGCCTACAATGAGCAGTTCTTC,CASSLSGLAGAYNEQFF
.,TRBV30,TRBD1,TRBJ1-5,TGTGCCTGGAGTGTGGGGCAGGGGGGTCAGCCCCAGCATTTT,CAWSVGQGGQPQHF
.,TRBV5-1,TRBD1,TRBJ2-2,TGCGCCAGCAACCCGTCGGGACAGGACACCGGGGAGCTGTTTTTT,CASNPSGQDTGELFF
.,TRBV27,.,TRBJ1-1,TGTGCCAGCAGTTTATCGTTAGCCCGGATGAACACTGAAGCTTTCTTT,CASSLSLARMNTEAFF
few,TRBV23-1,.,TRBJ1-1,TGCGCCAGCAGTCAGCCGCACCGGGACTCAGGTTATCGGGAAGCTTTCTTT,CASSQPHRDSGYREAFF
few,TRBV14,.,TRBJ2-7,TGTGCCAGCAGCCCGTGGCGGGGGCCTGACGAGCAGTACTTC,CASSPWRGPDEQYF
.,TRBV30,TRBD2,TRBJ2-3,TGTGCCTGGAGTGTCCAAGCGGGAGTTTCAGATACGCAGTATTTT,CAWSVQAGVSDTQYF
.,TRBV7-2,.,TRBJ1-2,TGTGCCAGCACGCTACTCCCTCAGGGCGCCCGGCGCGGCTACACCTTC,CASTLLPQGARRGYTF
.,TRBV18,TRBD1,TRBJ1-1,TGTGCCAGCTCACCATGGGACAGCGCGAACACTGAAGCTTTCTTT,CASSPWDSANTEAFF
.,TRBV9,TRBD1,TRBJ1-1,TGTGCCAGCAGCGTCGGGACAGTGAACACTGAAGCTTTCTTT,CASSVGTVNTEAFF
.,TRBV9,TRBD1,TRBJ2-2,TGTGCCAGCAGCGTAGAATTGGGACAGGGGGCTGCCGGGGAGCTGTTTTTT,CASSVELGQGAAGELFF
.,TRBV10-3,TRBD2,TRBJ2-7,TGTGCCATCAGTGGGGGACTAGCAGAGACCTACGAGCAGTACTTC,CAISGGLAETYEQYF
few,TRBV29-1,TRBD2,TRBJ2-2,TGCAGCGTCCAAAGCGGGAGCCCAACCGGGGAGCTGTTTTTT,CSVQSGSPTGELFF
few,TRBV20-1,.,TRBJ2-7,TGCAGTGCTGGCCAGCGCGAGCAGTACTTC,CSAGQREQYF
.,TRBV19,.,TRBJ1-1,TGTGCCAGTAGTATAAGGGGGAACACTGAAGCTTTCTTT,CASSIRGNTEAFF
.,TRBV7-3,TRBD2,TRBJ2-2,TGTGCCAGCAGCTCATCCCTAGCGGGAGGGAACACCGGGGAGCTGTTTTTT,CASSSSLAGGNTGELFF
.,TRBV29-1,.,TRBJ1-2,TGCAGCGGAGGGGAGGGAGCCGGTGGCTACACCTTC,CSGGEGAGGYTF
.,TRBV5-1,.,TRBJ2-3,TGCGCCAGCAGCTTGGGGTCGGCAGATACGCAGTATTTT,CASSLGSADTQYF
few,TRBV5-1,TRBD2,TRBJ2-7,TGCGCCAGCAGCTTGGCTAGCGGCAGGGACGAGCAGTACTTC,CASSLASGRDEQYF
.,TRBV27,.,TRBJ2-7,TGTGCCAGCAGCAGAAGCGGCTCCTACGAGCAGTACTTC,CASSRSGSYEQYF
.,TRBV25-1,.,TRBJ1-2,TGTGCCAGCAGTGAAAGGAGGGATGGAGTTGGCTACACCTTC,CASSERRDGVGYTF
few,TRBV9,TRBD1,TRBJ1-3,TGTGCCAGCAGCCAGGGACAGAGTGGAAACACCATATATTTT,CASSQGQSGNTIYF
.,TRBV6-1,TRBD1,TRBJ2-2,TGTGCCAGCAGTGCGCAGGGGGACACCGGGGAGCTGTTTTTT,CASSAQGDTGELFF
.,TRBV5-4,TRBD2,TRBJ2-2,TGTGCCAGCAGCTCTGGACTAGTTGGGAGCACCGGGGAGCTGTTTTTT,CASSSGLVGSTGELFF
.,TRBV7-3,.,TRBJ2-5,TGTGCCAGCAGCCTATCGACAGTTGCAGGAGAGACCCAGTACTTC,CASSLSTVAGETQYF
.,TRBV28,.,TRBJ2-1,TGTGCCAGCGCCCCCGGGAATGAGCAGTTCTTC,CASAPGNEQFF
.,TRBV4-2,TRBD2,TRBJ2-7,TGTGCCAGCAGCCAAACTAGCGGCGGTTACGAGCAGTACTTC,CASSQTSGGYEQYF
.,TRBV19,.,TRBJ1-1,TGTGCCAGTAGTATTCAGGGGAACACTGAAGCTTTCTTT,CASSIQGNTEAFF
.,TRBV10-1,TRBD2,TRBJ2-3,TGCGCCAGCAGTGAGTCTGGGACTAGTGAGGATACGCAGTATTTT,CASSESGTSEDTQYF
few,TRBV27,.,TRBJ1-5,TGTGCCAGCAGTCCTTTTGGGACTGACTCGTCTTATAGCAATCAGCCCCAGCATTTT,CASSPFGTDSSYSNQPQHF
.,TRBV7-2,TRBD1,TRBJ1-5,TGTGCCAGCAGCCGCGAACAGGGGGGCCTTAGCAATCAGCCCCAGCATTTT,CASSREQGGLSNQPQHF
.,TRBV28,TRBD1,TRBJ2-7,TGTGCCAGCAGTCCTCAGCCGGGACAGGGTTCATGGGAGCAGTACTTC,CASSPQPGQGSWEQYF
.,TRBV27,.,TRBJ2-6,TGTGCCAGCAGCCCCGCTGGGGCCAACGTCCTGACTTTC,CASSPAGANVLTF
.,TRBV6-6,.,TRBJ1-1,TGTGCCAGCAGTTACCGCGTGGACGGAGGAAACACTGAAGCTTTCTTT,CASSYRVDGGNTEAFF
once,TRBV9,TRBD1,TRBJ1-1,TGTGCCAGCAGCGTAGGATTATGGGGACAGGGTAACACTGAAGCTTTCTTT,CASSVGLWGQGNTEAFF
.,TRBV6-5,TRBD2,TRBJ2-7,TGTGCCAGCAGTTCCCAGCGGGGATCCTACGAGCAGTACTTC,CASSSQRGSYEQYF
.,TRBV14,.,TRBJ2-1,TGTGCCAGCAGCCAAGTCTCGTCAGGGATCTCCTACAATGAGCAGTTCTTC,CASSQVSSGISYNEQFF
.,TRBV28,TRBD2,TRBJ2-7,TGTGCCAGCAGTTTAGGCGCTAGCGGGAGGATGTACGAGCAGTACTTC,CASSLGASGRMYEQYF
.,TRBV5-8,TRBD1,TRBJ2-3,TGTGCCAGCAGCCATCCAAGACAGGGGGCCCGCACAGATACGCAGTATTTT,CASSHPRQGARTDTQYF
.,TRBV18,.,TRBJ1-2,TGTGCCAGCTCACCACCGGAGAACTATGGCTACACCTTC,CASSPPENYGYTF
few,TRBV5-1,.,TRBJ1-1,TGCGCCAGCAAGGAGGGGAACACTGAAGCTTTCTTT,CASKEGNTEAFF
.,TRBV7-9,TRBD2,TRBJ2-7,TGTGCCAGCAGTCCCGGACTAGCGGGAAGCGAGCAGTACTTC,CASSPGLAGSEQYF
.,TRBV30,.,TRBJ1-2,TGTGCCTGGAGTGTAATACAGGTCGTCAATGGCTACACCTTC,CAWSVIQVVNGYTF
once,TRBV7-2,.,TRBJ2-1,TGTGCCAGCAGCTTGGAGCGGAATGAGCAGTTCTTC,CASSLERNEQFF
.,TRBV6-5,.,TRBJ2-5,TGTGCCAGCAGCCCTAGAATTCAGCAAGAGACCCAGTACTTC,CASSPRIQQETQYF
.,TRBV6-4,TRBD1,TRBJ1-5,TGTGCCAGCAGCGGACAGGCCGGCAATCAGCCCCAGCATTTT,CASSGQAGNQPQHF
few,TRBV7-9,TRBD2,TRBJ2-1,TGTGCCAGCAGCCCGCCGGGACTAGCAGATTTCTACAATGAGCAGTTCTTC,CASSPPGLADFYNEQFF
.,TRBV7-2,.,TRBJ1-2,TGTGCCAGCAGCTTAAATTCAGGCCCGGGGTATGGCTACACCTTC,CASSLNSGPGYGYTF
.,TRBV19,TRBD2,TRBJ2-7,TGTGCCAGTAGTATAGCTGTACTAGCGGGAGACGAGCAGTACTTC,CASSIAVLAGDEQYF
few,TRBV7-9,TRBD2,TRBJ2-3,TGTGCCAGCAGCAAAGTACCTTTAGCGGGAGGGCCCTCAGATACGCAGTATTTT,CASSKVPLAGGPSDTQYF
few,TRBV7-2,.,TRBJ1-1,TGTGCCAGCAGCTTAGTCAGGGGCACTGAAGCTTTCTTT,CASSLVRGTEAFF
.,TRBV10-3,TRBD1,TRBJ1-1,TGTGCCATCATCCCCGGACAGGGGGCTGAAGCTTTCTTT,CAIIPGQGAEAFF